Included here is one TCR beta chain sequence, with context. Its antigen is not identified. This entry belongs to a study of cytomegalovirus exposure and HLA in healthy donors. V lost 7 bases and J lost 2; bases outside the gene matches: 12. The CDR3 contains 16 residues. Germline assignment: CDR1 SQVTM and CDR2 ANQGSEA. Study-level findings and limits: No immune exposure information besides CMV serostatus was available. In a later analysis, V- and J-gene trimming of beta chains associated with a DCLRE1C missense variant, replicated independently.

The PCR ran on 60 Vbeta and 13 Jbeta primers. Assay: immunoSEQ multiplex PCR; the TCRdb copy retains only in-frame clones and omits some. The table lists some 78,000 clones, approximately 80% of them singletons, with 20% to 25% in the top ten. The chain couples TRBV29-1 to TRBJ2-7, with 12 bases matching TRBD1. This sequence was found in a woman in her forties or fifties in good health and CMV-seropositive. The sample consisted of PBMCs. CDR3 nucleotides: TGCAGCGCCTTGATCCCGGGACAGGGGGCCGCCTACGAGCAGTACTTC. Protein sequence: CSALIPGQGAAYEQYF.